This is a list of T cell receptor beta chains from one sample in a study of CD8+ T cells in alopecia areata. The protocol was immunoSEQ multiplex PCR, while the TCRdb copy is restricted to in-frame clones and leaves out a portion. This table has some 160,000 clones, 55% to 75% appearing once. This specimen consisted of CD4+ T cells sorted from blood, obtained at week 4, from a patient treated with tofacitinib. The receptors were gathered from a human donor with alopecia areata. Both conserved end residues are part of each CDR3. D genes are given only for firm matches. Size tells how often a clone was seen (once, few, many) or the class of an expanded clone, and some rows leave it out.

cdr3_nt: TGTGCCAGCAGTGCCGGGTTGGTAAAGGGCTACACCTTC
cdr3_aa: CASSAGLVKGYTF
v_call: TRBV28
j_call: TRBJ1-2
clone_size: NA
d_call: NA

cdr3_nt: TGTGCCAGCAGGTCCGGGATCCAGATCGGCGATACGCAGTATTTT
cdr3_aa: CASRSGIQIGDTQYF
v_call: TRBV6-5
j_call: TRBJ2-3
clone_size: once
d_call: NA

cdr3_nt: TGTGCCTGGACGTGGGGCGGAGAACCTACCGGGGAGCTGTTTTTT
cdr3_aa: CAWTWGGEPTGELFF
v_call: TRBV30
j_call: TRBJ2-2
clone_size: NA
d_call: NA

cdr3_nt: TGTGCCAGCAGCTTATATCGGGGGAACGAGCAGTACTTC
cdr3_aa: CASSLYRGNEQYF
v_call: TRBV7-8
j_call: TRBJ2-7
clone_size: NA
d_call: NA

cdr3_nt: TGTGCCATCAGTGAGGGGGAGTATGGCTACACCTTC
cdr3_aa: CAISEGEYGYTF
v_call: TRBV10-3
j_call: TRBJ1-2
clone_size: NA
d_call: NA

cdr3_nt: TGCGCCAGCAGCCCACCGGACAGCTACGAGCAGTACTTC
cdr3_aa: CASSPPDSYEQYF
v_call: TRBV5-1
j_call: TRBJ2-7
clone_size: NA
d_call: NA

cdr3_nt: TGCAGCGTTGTCGCTGGGGCCAACGTCCTGACTTTC
cdr3_aa: CSVVAGANVLTF
v_call: TRBV29-1
j_call: TRBJ2-6
clone_size: few
d_call: NA

cdr3_nt: TGCGCCAGCAGCGTGGACAGGGCGACGCGCTACACCTTC
cdr3_aa: CASSVDRATRYTF
v_call: TRBV5-1
j_call: TRBJ1-2
clone_size: NA
d_call: TRBD1

cdr3_nt: TGTGCCAGCACCCCGTGGGGGGGCGCAGGTAACTATGGCTACACCTTC
cdr3_aa: CASTPWGGAGNYGYTF
v_call: TRBV4-2
j_call: TRBJ1-2
clone_size: NA
d_call: NA

cdr3_nt: TGTGCCAGTTCAGGCGCCGGGGAGCTGTTTTTT
cdr3_aa: CASSGAGELFF
v_call: TRBV2
j_call: TRBJ2-2
clone_size: NA
d_call: NA

cdr3_nt: TGCAGCGTTAGGACGGCGGCCTACGAGCAGTACTTC
cdr3_aa: CSVRTAAYEQYF
v_call: TRBV29-1
j_call: TRBJ2-7
clone_size: NA
d_call: NA

cdr3_nt: TGTGCCAGCAGTTACCGCCCAGGCGGCGTCTACAATGAGCAGTTCTTC
cdr3_aa: CASSYRPGGVYNEQFF
v_call: TRBV6-5
j_call: TRBJ2-1
clone_size: NA
d_call: NA

cdr3_nt: TGTGCCAGCTCACCAGGGGGGAATCAGCCCCAGCATTTT
cdr3_aa: CASSPGGNQPQHF
v_call: TRBV18
j_call: TRBJ1-5
clone_size: NA
d_call: NA

cdr3_nt: TGTGCCAGCAGTCCAGACAGGGGGCGAGAAAAACTGTTTTTT
cdr3_aa: CASSPDRGREKLFF
v_call: TRBV2
j_call: TRBJ1-4
clone_size: NA
d_call: TRBD1

cdr3_nt: TGCAGCGTTGCGTACGGGCACCAAGAGACCCAGTACTTC
cdr3_aa: CSVAYGHQETQYF
v_call: TRBV29-1
j_call: TRBJ2-5
clone_size: few
d_call: NA

cdr3_nt: TGTGCAACCACGGGGACCCCAGGGACTCAGCCCCAGCATTTT
cdr3_aa: CATTGTPGTQPQHF
v_call: TRBV5-4
j_call: TRBJ1-5
clone_size: NA
d_call: NA

cdr3_nt: TGTGCCAGCAGGGATGGGACGGCATTCTACGAGCAGTACTTC
cdr3_aa: CASRDGTAFYEQYF
v_call: TRBV2
j_call: TRBJ2-7
clone_size: NA
d_call: NA

cdr3_nt: TGTGCCTGGCGGGGACTAGCCTCCTACGAGCAGTACTTC
cdr3_aa: CAWRGLASYEQYF
v_call: TRBV30
j_call: TRBJ2-7
clone_size: NA
d_call: TRBD2

cdr3_nt: TGCAGCGTTGAAGAAAGGGCCGATACGCAGTATTTT
cdr3_aa: CSVEERADTQYF
v_call: TRBV29-1
j_call: TRBJ2-3
clone_size: NA
d_call: NA

cdr3_nt: TGTGCCAGCAGCGCCGGACAGTATAATTCACCCCTCCACTTT
cdr3_aa: CASSAGQYNSPLHF
v_call: TRBV9
j_call: TRBJ1-6
clone_size: few
d_call: NA

cdr3_nt: TGCAGTGCCGGGGGGTCCGGGGAGCTGTTTTTT
cdr3_aa: CSAGGSGELFF
v_call: TRBV20-1
j_call: TRBJ2-2
clone_size: few
d_call: TRBD2

cdr3_nt: TGTGCCAGCAGGCCGCGGGACGGAGATGGCTACACCTTC
cdr3_aa: CASRPRDGDGYTF
v_call: TRBV2
j_call: TRBJ1-2
clone_size: NA
d_call: NA

cdr3_nt: TGTGCCAGCTCACCAACCCTTCGACAGGATTCACCCCTCCACTTT
cdr3_aa: CASSPTLRQDSPLHF
v_call: TRBV18
j_call: TRBJ1-6
clone_size: NA
d_call: NA

cdr3_nt: TGTGCCAGCAGCCAAGAGGGCCAGCCTGGCAAGGATACGCAGTATTTT
cdr3_aa: CASSQEGQPGKDTQYF
v_call: TRBV4-2
j_call: TRBJ2-3
clone_size: NA
d_call: NA

cdr3_nt: TGTGCCAGCAGTTACTCAGCCGGGTTTCACGAGCAGTACTTC
cdr3_aa: CASSYSAGFHEQYF
v_call: TRBV6-6
j_call: TRBJ2-7
clone_size: NA
d_call: NA

cdr3_nt: TGCAGTGCTAGTCAGGTCAATGAGCAGTTCTTC
cdr3_aa: CSASQVNEQFF
v_call: TRBV20-1
j_call: TRBJ2-1
clone_size: NA
d_call: NA

cdr3_nt: TGCGCCAGCAGATCCGGGACAGGGCTAGAGACCCAGTACTTC
cdr3_aa: CASRSGTGLETQYF
v_call: TRBV5-1
j_call: TRBJ2-5
clone_size: few
d_call: TRBD1

cdr3_nt: TGTGCCACCAGCGGGGACAGGGGTTGGGATTCACCCCTCCACTTT
cdr3_aa: CATSGDRGWDSPLHF
v_call: TRBV15
j_call: TRBJ1-6
clone_size: NA
d_call: TRBD1

cdr3_nt: TGCAGCGTCGGGGACAGCACAGATACGCAGTATTTT
cdr3_aa: CSVGDSTDTQYF
v_call: TRBV29-1
j_call: TRBJ2-3
clone_size: NA
d_call: NA

cdr3_nt: TGTGCCTGGACCATGGCGGGCAGGGGGACAGATACGCAGTATTTT
cdr3_aa: CAWTMAGRGTDTQYF
v_call: TRBV30
j_call: TRBJ2-3
clone_size: NA
d_call: TRBD1

cdr3_nt: TGCGCCAGCAGCGGGGAGTGGAGGGCCACCGGGGAGCTGTTTTTT
cdr3_aa: CASSGEWRATGELFF
v_call: TRBV5-1
j_call: TRBJ2-2
clone_size: NA
d_call: NA

cdr3_nt: TGCGCCAGCAGCCTACTAGCGGGGGGTACCTACAATGAGCAGTTCTTC
cdr3_aa: CASSLLAGGTYNEQFF
v_call: TRBV4-1
j_call: TRBJ2-1
clone_size: NA
d_call: TRBD2

cdr3_nt: TGCGCCAGCAGCTTCAACCAGGGAGATTACGAGCAGTACTTC
cdr3_aa: CASSFNQGDYEQYF
v_call: TRBV5-1
j_call: TRBJ2-7
clone_size: NA
d_call: NA

cdr3_nt: TGCGCCAGCAGCCAAGTGGCTAGTGGGTCCTACAATGAGCAGTTCTTC
cdr3_aa: CASSQVASGSYNEQFF
v_call: TRBV4-1
j_call: TRBJ2-1
clone_size: NA
d_call: NA

cdr3_nt: TGCGCCAGCAGCCAAGATTGGGGGGCGAACACCGGGGAGCTGTTTTTT
cdr3_aa: CASSQDWGANTGELFF
v_call: TRBV4-3
j_call: TRBJ2-2
clone_size: NA
d_call: NA

cdr3_nt: TGTGCCAGCAGAAGCGGCACCAATCAGCCCCAGCATTTT
cdr3_aa: CASRSGTNQPQHF
v_call: TRBV6-5
j_call: TRBJ1-5
clone_size: few
d_call: NA

cdr3_nt: TGTGCCAGCCGGGGGACGGGAATGAACACTGAAGCTTTCTTT
cdr3_aa: CASRGTGMNTEAFF
v_call: TRBV19
j_call: TRBJ1-1
clone_size: NA
d_call: NA

cdr3_nt: TGTGCCAGCAAAAACGGGGGCTTCAATGAGCAGTTCTTC
cdr3_aa: CASKNGGFNEQFF
v_call: TRBV6-5
j_call: TRBJ2-1
clone_size: NA
d_call: NA

cdr3_nt: TGTGCCAGCATCAGGGGGACGTACCAAGAGACCCAGTACTTC
cdr3_aa: CASIRGTYQETQYF
v_call: TRBV2
j_call: TRBJ2-5
clone_size: NA
d_call: TRBD1

cdr3_nt: TGCGCCAGCAGCCAAGAAAGTAGCTTAAGGGACTACCCCTATACGCAGTATTTT
cdr3_aa: CASSQESSLRDYPYTQYF
v_call: TRBV4-1
j_call: TRBJ2-3
clone_size: NA
d_call: TRBD2

cdr3_nt: TGCAGCGTTGACAGACTAGCGGGGGGGGCCACAGATACGCAGTATTTT
cdr3_aa: CSVDRLAGGATDTQYF
v_call: TRBV29-1
j_call: TRBJ2-3
clone_size: NA
d_call: TRBD2

cdr3_nt: TGTGCCTGTCACCCCCGGACTTATGGTTACACCTTC
cdr3_aa: CACHPRTYGYTF
v_call: TRBV30
j_call: TRBJ1-2
clone_size: NA
d_call: NA

cdr3_nt: TGTGCCAGCAGTAACCGACAGGGCGTGGAAGCTTTCTTT
cdr3_aa: CASSNRQGVEAFF
v_call: TRBV25-1
j_call: TRBJ1-1
clone_size: NA
d_call: TRBD1